This TCR beta chain appears in the sequencing data of a study of shared clonotypes between healthy human individuals (TCRdb year 2020). In the study overall: The cohort included a few men and two women between 18 and 49 years of age. Between about 0.94 and 8.9 billion PBMCs per donor were obtained by leukapheresis. Different laboratories and diverse techniques were used to prepare libraries and sequence TCR repertoires, to increase sequencing depth and limit assay-specific biases. To estimate repertoire size and how much clonotypes are shared between individuals, the study performed deep sequencing of blood TCR repertoires from about 5 healthy adults. For each donor, CD4 naive and CD4 memory were each run on three plates, CD8 naive on two plates, and CD8 memory on one plate.

The donors were healthy, HIV-negative adults with no recently reported acute infections or vaccinations. All donors were Caucasian adults living in Nashville, Tennessee, USA. CD4+ T cells were enriched by magnetic negative selection; naive cells were then positively selected on CD45RA, and the negative fraction formed the memory subset. Blood was collected by leukapheresis, and PBMCs were isolated by Ficoll-Histopaque density gradient centrifugation and then cryopreserved in liquid nitrogen vapor phase. Analytical flow cytometry was used to check the purity and quantity of each magnetically sorted T cell population. Each sorted fraction had its genomic DNA isolated and then quantified by UV absorbance on a Nanodrop 2000c. Using the deep immunoSEQ assay, TCR CDR3 regions were amplified from genomic DNA by multiplex PCR. For each cell subset, the extracted genomic DNA was distributed evenly across all wells of several immunoSEQ 96-well plates, and each plate served as one replicate. For sorted subsets, each replicate PCR was loaded with around 200 ng genomic DNA, equivalent to 25,000 to 35,000 T cell genomes. Purified libraries were quantified with a Qubit 3.0 fluorometer, sized on a Bioanalyzer 2100, and re-quantified with the KAPA Library Quantification kit. Each immunoSEQ 96-well plate was sequenced on its own single-read 150-cycle Illumina NextSeq 550 flow cell. In the source study's methods: Because the immunoSEQ output included only junctional sequences and no quality scores, the filtering could not be the same as the filtering used for full-length reads. Sequences were annotated with PyIR, a Python wrapper for IgBLAST v1.9, and V/J genes and CDR3 were assigned using IMGT germline references. Any read was removed if the V/J assignment was weak (E-value above 1e-6), the CDR3 was missing, or the read contained stop codons, out-of-frame junctions, or ambiguous translated residues. A V3J clonotype was defined by an identical inferred V gene, J gene, and CDR3 amino acid sequence. To compute the percentage overlap between repertoires, the number of shared unique clonotypes was divided by the size of the smaller repertoire. Richness of each repertoire was evaluated using RTK rarefaction, the Chao1 estimator, and Recon v2.1 estimates of unobserved clonotypes. For all TCRbeta clonotypes obtained by the gDNA method from four donors, generation probabilities were computed with OLGA. TCRdb stores this immuneACCESS table with in-frame sequences only. Part of the clones is absent; in the studies checked, under half of the shortfall reflects unresolved V genes, and no reason is known for the rest. The V and J calls and clone size are taken from that table; D and trimming were inferred from the DNA. The sample contains about 2.4 million clones, 80% to 95% of them found a single time. The ten largest clones add up to 0.36% of the sample.

Study-level results and caveats: Even with the large sequencing depth, rarefaction of the sorted-subset datasets indicated that sequencing was incomplete. Sampling was limited to blood, and TCR repertoires in tissue likely differ from TCR repertoires in blood. Sharing across four donors was observed for approximately 5% of naive CD4, over 3% of naive CD8, over 2% of memory CD4, and about 0.4% of memory CD8 clonotypes. Estimated clonotype richness was generally larger for naive than for memory subsets. Because the study included a small number of donors, the genetic and exposure-history diversity represented was limited. Clonotypes shared by all four sorted-subset donors showed higher generation probabilities than non-shared clonotypes. Pairwise subsampling indicated that sequencing depth was expected to affect the degree of clonotype sharing among donors.

Turning to this clone: What antigen it recognizes has not been identified. Within one base of it there is no much larger clone, and no base qualities were kept.

CDR1 is given as KGHSH and CDR2 as LQKENI, both from the germline V gene. The CDR3 covers 15 residues, taking in both the cysteine and the phenylalanine. Only the CDR3 DNA stays, 45 bases, in frame from base 1. V has 3 bases trimmed and J has 2 bases trimmed; junction bases matching no gene number 6. The sequence was obtained from a young man in good health. Some clones in this sample may be carry-over from other donors' samples. The chain is assembled from TRBV18 and TRBJ2-7; TRBD1 matches 8 bases in the middle. The source material was naive CD4+ T cells from PBMCs. Reading the label with the study, this specimen's cell subset or site is: CD45RA+ positively selected. The sequenced DNA is TGTGCCAGCTCACCTCCCGACAGGGGAGCCTACGAGCAGTACTTC. The translation is CASSPPDRGAYEQYF.